The entry below gives a single TCR beta chain sequence along with its context. The clone's antigen remains unknown. Nothing much larger sits one base from this clone, and base qualities are not available. This entry is derived from a study of patients and donors after allogeneic stem cell transplantation (TCRdb year 2020). The junction carries 6 bases between V and J, which are trimmed by 0 bases and 1 base respectively. Including the terminal cysteine and phenylalanine, the CDR3 comprises 13 residues. The kept DNA is CDR3 alone, 39 bases in frame from the first base. In the germline V gene, CDR1 corresponds to SQVTM and CDR2 to ANQGSEA. The receptor library was made with RT-PCR. Sequencing took place on a NextSeq 550. TCRdb trimmed the raw reads at Q25, called clones with MiXCR and kept productive beta chains. Here each entry gathers all rows of one CDR3 protein and keeps the most common genes and DNA. The sample profile shows roughly 960,000 distinct CDR3 sequences; under 20% of them were found once. Roughly 6.4% of the sample belongs to the ten largest clones.

The sequenced sample consisted of blood, either unsorted or a sorted T cell fraction (not recorded which). The sequence was obtained from a human donor who was either an allogeneic HSCT recipient or a stem cell or donor lymphocyte infusion donor (not recorded which). It is not recorded whose cells these are; they may come from a transplant donor. Recombination joined TRBV29-1 with TRBJ1-2; TRBD1 is possibly the D segment (6 matching bases). The CDR3 corresponds to CSVEEGHNYGYTF. The DNA sequence reads TGCAGCGTTGAAGAGGGACATAACTATGGCTACACCTTC.